This T cell receptor (beta chain) was obtained from a study of cytomegalovirus exposure and HLA in healthy donors. Produced via immunoSEQ multiplex PCR; TCRdb's table is partial and in-frame only. This table holds approximately 180,000 clones, 86% found once. The donors formed part of the roughly 110-subject validation cohort, distinct from the approximately 670-subject first cohort. The CDR3 is 13 amino acids. V dropped 6 bases and J dropped 0 bases, with 8 bases sitting between them. Germline V gene sequence: CDR1 MRHNA, CDR2 SNTAGT. This clone was seen only once. Its matching antigen is unknown. Study-level findings and limits: Among TCR beta chains, those listed as cytomegalovirus-associated numbered more than 150. Rare TCR sequences predominated, though certain public TCRs were found in many donors.

Material: PBMCs. The sequence was obtained from a man aged 18 to 29 in good health and CMV-seropositive. This rearrangement joins TRBV6-4 to TRBJ1-2; D unclear. CDR3: CASSPEPNYGYTF. The CDR3 DNA reads TGTGCCAGCAGCCCCGAGCCTAACTATGGCTACACCTTC.